The T cell receptor beta chain described here comes from a study of cytomegalovirus exposure and HLA in healthy donors (dated by TCRdb to about 2017). Broadly, across the study: An earlier analysis of 587 of the donors reported 276 Gb of sequence data and 117 million unique TCR beta sequences obtained from roughly 170 million T cells. On average, 235,054 unique TCR beta nucleotide sequences were sequenced per donor among 398 genotyped donors of the cohort, with roughly 20% of those sequences being non-productive. High-throughput TCR immunosequencing, statistical association of individual TCRs with disease status, and machine learning were combined to predict cytomegalovirus infection status. The study aimed to test whether signatures of past pathogen exposure could be identified by cataloging public T cell receptors. Approximately 300 gigabases of sequencing data and around 88 million unique TCR sequences made up an early release that covered several hundred HLA-typed donors. Because of strong linkage in the cohort, five DR-DQ haplotypes were treated as single units for association and clustering. Donor age, sex, ethnicity and CMV serostatus were collected together with the repertoire data. Among the 398 genotyped donors, more than 70% belonged to the genetic ancestry cluster associated with self-reported Caucasian donors. An earlier analysis of fewer than 750 of the donors used high-throughput TCR beta sequencing to judge whether each TCR beta V gene segment behaved as functional or pseudogenic. A separate validation cohort of roughly 130 different subjects was used in addition to the approximately 700-subject first cohort. Both class I and class II loci were covered by HLA typing, at four-digit resolution. Typing coverage varied by locus: about 629-630 donors for A, B, C, DRB1 and DQB1; more than 500 for DQA1; about 570 for DPA1; approximately 470 for DPB1. A later genetic analysis used genome-wide SNP genotypes for about 60% of the roughly 670 donors, treating that subset as a discovery cohort. All discovery cohort repertoires had been generated using a single sequencing platform. The T cell repertoires of under 750 subjects were profiled by immunosequencing and related to cytomegalovirus serostatus. Rather than drawing on any new phenotypic data, the later analysis identified candidate immune exposures from TCR beta sequences and the way those sequences occurred across donors. A later analysis re-analyzed previously published TCR beta repertoires from about 600 donors and added high-resolution HLA genotyping to study TCR occurrence patterns. Study-wide findings and limitations: In vitro tests confirmed that a few of the cytomegalovirus-associated TCR beta chains recognize cytomegalovirus antigens. In a later genetic analysis, a missense DCLRE1C variant was associated with V-gene and J-gene trimming of TCR beta chains, and the association was replicated in an independent cohort. Correlated functional status among segregating V segments might be attributable to linkage disequilibrium, but an unknown experimental factor could not be ruled out. In an earlier analysis of 587 of the donors, most TCR beta V segments were observed in productive rearrangements about 87% or about 30% of the time, broadly matching IMGT annotations. Sequencing depth was assumed to be roughly uniform across donors in the presence/absence analyses, though that assumption may not hold. HLA typing was unavailable for some donors at each locus, so association tests used only the typed subset. A group of highly shared sequence variants was considered likely to be a technical artifact of the sequencing pipeline. The classifier was reported to diagnose cytomegalovirus status with high specificity and sensitivity in both the original cohort and the validation cohort. Several of the top co-occurrence clusters appeared to be linked to parvovirus B19, influenza, CMV and Epstein-Barr virus, according to a later analysis. According to the authors, the approach could potentially be generalized to other disease states and immunological phenotypes. At a false discovery rate of 0.05, a later analysis linked some 18,000 TCR beta sequences to specific HLA alleles. In a later analysis, the rate of TCR association differed among HLA loci, with DRB1 alleles having the most associated TCRs and HLA-C alleles having the fewest. A later analysis found that HLA-associated TCR beta chains were more clonally expanded and had lower generation probabilities than equally common non-associated chains. About 17 rarely observed V segments, including chromosome 9 orphons, were excluded from the earlier analysis of several hundred of the donors because counts were too low. When HLA alleles, especially DR and DQ, strongly co-occurred, TCR associations were difficult to assign to individual alleles. A further reported finding was that TCR beta sequences accurately predicted the HLA-A and HLA-B alleles for most subjects in the first cohort. The cohort was sequenced for TCR beta chains only, and without alpha or paired-chain data the features that could be detected were limited. According to a later genetic analysis, donors in an Asian-associated ancestry cluster had fewer N-insertions in productive TCRs than the approximately 670-donor mean. In a later analysis, most CMV-associated TCR beta chains were found to appear HLA-restricted, with HLA associations seemingly driven largely by CMV exposure. While some public TCRs were present in many individuals, most TCR sequences turned up only very rarely across donors. The only immune exposure information available for the cohort was CMV serostatus. The study gave a list of more than 150 TCR beta chains associated with cytomegalovirus.

The library was prepared using the immunoSEQ multiplex PCR assay. For the multiplex PCR, a mixture combining 60 forward primers for TCR Vbeta segments and 13 reverse primers for TCR Jbeta segments was used. The CDR3 region of rearranged TCR beta genes was amplified from genomic DNA by a multiplex PCR assay. On the Illumina HiSeq System, the amplified TCR beta libraries were sequenced as 87-base-pair reads. Per the source publication's procedure: Across the 500 to 700 repertoires, a later analysis counted around 80 million unique TCR beta chains, some 11 million of which were shared by at least two donors. Raw reads were error-corrected and collapsed into unique sequences by a nearest-neighbor algorithm in which closely related sequences were merged to remove PCR and sequencing errors. To assign V, D and J gene segments, CDR3 sequences were aligned to IMGT reference sequences. For a sequence to be retained, a match of at least six nucleotides was required to both a V gene segment and a J gene segment. A rearrangement counted as productive if the CDR3 had no stop codons and remained in frame with V and J, and every other rearrangement counted as non-productive. Following IMGT convention, CDR3 was defined as the stretch from the second conserved V-encoded cysteine to the conserved J-encoded phenylalanine. In an earlier analysis of around 600 of the donors, sequences lacking an unambiguous match to a single V gene segment were excluded. In an earlier analysis of approximately 610 of the donors, V segments were called functional above 56.7% productive rearrangements and were called segregating when the between-donor standard deviation exceeded 5%. A statistical classification framework was built to diagnose cytomegalovirus status from the catalog of TCR beta chain sequences. In a later analysis, TCR nucleotide sequences were compared against IMGT/GENE-DB human TR gene sequences so that V and J genes could be assigned. The TCRdist pipeline was used in a later analysis to assign CDR3 sequences and most-parsimonious VDJ recombination scenarios. A later analysis defined each TCR beta chain by its CDR3 amino acid sequence plus V-gene family, and excluded reads lacking a unique V-gene family. In a later analysis, 450 to 600 highly shared, low-generation-probability nucleotide sequences were removed to address suspected cross-contamination and a sequencing artifact. For each public chain, a later analysis derived a clonal expansion index from normalized ranks of inferred template counts within each repertoire. Generation probabilities in a later analysis came from a VDJ recombination model fitted to out-of-frame rearrangements, and those results were checked against IGoR. In a later analysis, hypergeometric tests were used to score TCR-TCR, TCR-HLA and TCR-CMV co-occurrence, with a repertoire-size bias correction applied to TCR pairs. In a later analysis, false discovery rates were estimated by permuting HLA or CMV assignments 20 times. In a later analysis, co-occurring TCRs were grouped using DBSCAN, with TCRdist sequence similarity added in when clustering inside HLA-allele-positive subsets. Repertoires with fewer than 30,000 or more than 120,000 public chains, plus five repertoires with anomalous nucleotide sharing, were excluded from co-occurrence clustering. TCRdb holds this immuneACCESS table with in-frame rearrangements only. Some clones are missing; in checked studies, unresolved V genes explain under half, and the rest has no known cause. The V and J calls and the clone size are those of that table, but D and trimming were determined from the DNA. The sample table lists 65,000 to 90,000 clones, around 80% of them with a count of one. The top ten clonotypes cover about 2% of the sample.

A word on this clone: Its antigen specificity is not known. There are no base qualities to consult, and no much larger clone falls within one base.

The cohort consisted of some 730 healthy bone marrow donors. At the time of sampling, all cohort members were nominally healthy, though unrecorded immune exposures were likely present. The donor tested CMV seronegative, placing the donor among the approximately 400 seronegative members of the cohort. A peripheral blood sample was collected from each donor, and TCR beta sequencing was performed on peripheral blood mononuclear cells. The Qiagen DNeasy Blood Extraction Kit was used to extract genomic DNA from the blood cell samples. Sequenced: PBMCs. The clonotype was recovered from a man between 18 and 35 years old in good health and CMV-seronegative.

The DNA sequence is given as TGTGCCAGCAGCTTACGGGAGCTCATCCCCCAGCATTTT. Its protein is CASSLRELIPQHF. The chain uses TRBV7-8 and TRBJ1-5, with no confident D gene call. Based on the germline V gene, the CDR1 and CDR2 sequences are SGHVS and FQNEAQ. Trimming takes 2 bases from V and 10 bases from J, and the germline ends sit 12 bases apart. Reading from cysteine to phenylalanine, the CDR3 counts 13 amino acids. The CDR3 DNA has 39 bases and is translated from base 1.